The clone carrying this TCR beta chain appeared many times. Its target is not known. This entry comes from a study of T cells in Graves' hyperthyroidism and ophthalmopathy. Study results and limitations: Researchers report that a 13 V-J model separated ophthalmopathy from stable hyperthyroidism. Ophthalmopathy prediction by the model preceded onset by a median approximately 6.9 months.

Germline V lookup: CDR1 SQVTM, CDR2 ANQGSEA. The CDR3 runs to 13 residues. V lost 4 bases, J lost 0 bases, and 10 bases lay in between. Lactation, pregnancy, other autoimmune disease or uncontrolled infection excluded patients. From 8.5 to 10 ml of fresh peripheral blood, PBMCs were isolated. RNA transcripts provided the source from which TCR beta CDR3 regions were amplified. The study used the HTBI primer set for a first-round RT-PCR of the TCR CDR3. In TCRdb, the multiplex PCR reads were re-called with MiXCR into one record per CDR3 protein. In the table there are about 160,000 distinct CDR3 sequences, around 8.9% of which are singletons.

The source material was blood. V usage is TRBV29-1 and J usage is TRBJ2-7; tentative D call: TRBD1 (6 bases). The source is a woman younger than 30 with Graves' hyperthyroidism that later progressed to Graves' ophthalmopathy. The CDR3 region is CSVVGTPSYEQYF. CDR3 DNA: TGCAGCGTTGTGGGGACACCCTCCTACGAGCAGTACTTC.